Sequencing of this T cell receptor beta chain was carried out in a study of TIL therapy for anti-PD-1-resistant metastatic lung cancer. Study outcomes and limitations: The cohort had more treatment-naive, never-smoker and oncogene-addicted patients than typical.

Time point in this sample: pre-treatment sample, taken before nivolumab and TIL therapy. Enrollment ran from 2017 to early 2020. The immunoSEQ assay was v3. Sequenced by immunoSEQ multiplex PCR; TCRdb stores in-frame clones only, minus some. The profile shows about 55,000 clones, roughly four fifths of them singletons. CDR3 size: 17 residues. In regard to this clone: Its specificity is unknown.

The rearrangement joins TRBV21-1 to TRBJ2-4; no check of the table's D call, TRBD2, against the DNA was made. TRBV21-1 corresponds to a pseudogene. The source material was blood, sampled at baseline. This clonotype originated in a person between 25 and 80 years old with non-small cell lung cancer. This chain's CDR3 is CASSTRKLAAPKNIQYF. DNA of the CDR3: TGTGCCAGCAGCACACGTAAACTAGCGGCCCCCAAAAACATTCAGTACTTC.